Listed here are 3 T cell receptor beta chains from one sample, sequenced in a study of human T cells and chemical hapten exposure. Time point reported: pre-sensitization, week 0. The treatment: therapeutic diphenylcyclopropenone sensitization with weekly scalp DPC. Using its own MiXCR run on the RACE reads, TCRdb lists one record per CDR3 protein. The repertoire holds roughly 250,000 distinct CDR3 sequences, with 8.6% as singletons. This material consisted of whole blood, taken in connection with sensitization to the hapten diphenylcyclopropenone (DPC). These receptors were taken from a woman between 40 and 55 years old with alopecia areata. Some clones in this sample may be carry-over from other donors' samples.

This clonotype showed up just once. The V and J genes are TRBV27 and TRBJ2-5; a weak D match, TRBD2 (6 bases). Germline values: CDR1 MNHEY, CDR2 SMNVEV (reference sequence). The CDR3 covers 15 residues. V was cut by 3 bases and J by 0 bases, with 11 bases left in between. The DNA for the CDR3 is TGTGCCAGCAGTTTGGGCCTAGCGCACCAAGAGACCCAGTACTTC. Translated: CASSLGLAHQETQYF.

Only a few counts were recorded for this clonotype. The rearrangement joins TRBV28 to TRBJ2-7, with D tentatively TRBD2 (6 bases). The V and J ends lost 6 bases and 2 bases respectively, with 20 bases between them. The CDR3 totals 16 residues. Germline V lookup: CDR1 MDHEN, CDR2 SYDVKM. The CDR3 region is CASRAGLPRRAYEQYF. In DNA, the CDR3 is TGTGCCAGCAGGGCGGGGCTCCCGCGCCGGGCCTACGAGCAGTACTTC.

Only a few counts were recorded for this clonotype. The V gene is TRBV6-2 or TRBV6-3, the J gene TRBJ2-5; D may correspond to TRBD1 or TRBD2 (5 bases each). The CDR3 is made up of 14 amino acids. V dropped 2 bases and J dropped 6 bases, with 13 bases sitting between them. Germline CDR1 and CDR2: MNHEY and SVGEGT. The CDR3 sequence is CASSYDGGAKTQYF. CDR3 in DNA: TGTGCCAGCAGTTACGATGGGGGAGCTAAGACCCAGTACTTC.